This TCR beta chain was documented in a study of blood T cell repertoires in COVID-19. About the study: Acute-phase and convalescent COVID-19 samples originated in the United States, Italy and Spain. T cells, B-cell-depleted T cells, or PBMCs supplied cDNA or gDNA.

Per the study methods: Cell counts per sample came from amplifying reference gene primers. Here immunoSEQ multiplex PCR was the method, and the copy in TCRdb shows in-frame clones only, minus some. Clone size and the V and J calls come from that table; the DNA yielded D and trimming. The sample lists around 150,000 clones, approximately 90% occurring once. J lost 6 bases, V lost 3 bases, and 6 bases had no gene match. The CDR3 sequence is 14 residues long. Germline CDR1 is MDHEN and CDR2 is SYDVKM. The sequence was obtained from an older woman who had recovered from COVID-19. The chain joins TRBV28 to TRBJ2-3; 7 nucleotides line up with TRBD1. Material: peripheral blood. The CDR3 DNA follows: TGTGCCAGCAGTTTCGTCGACAGGGCTGATACGCAGTATTTT. It specifies CASSFVDRADTQYF.